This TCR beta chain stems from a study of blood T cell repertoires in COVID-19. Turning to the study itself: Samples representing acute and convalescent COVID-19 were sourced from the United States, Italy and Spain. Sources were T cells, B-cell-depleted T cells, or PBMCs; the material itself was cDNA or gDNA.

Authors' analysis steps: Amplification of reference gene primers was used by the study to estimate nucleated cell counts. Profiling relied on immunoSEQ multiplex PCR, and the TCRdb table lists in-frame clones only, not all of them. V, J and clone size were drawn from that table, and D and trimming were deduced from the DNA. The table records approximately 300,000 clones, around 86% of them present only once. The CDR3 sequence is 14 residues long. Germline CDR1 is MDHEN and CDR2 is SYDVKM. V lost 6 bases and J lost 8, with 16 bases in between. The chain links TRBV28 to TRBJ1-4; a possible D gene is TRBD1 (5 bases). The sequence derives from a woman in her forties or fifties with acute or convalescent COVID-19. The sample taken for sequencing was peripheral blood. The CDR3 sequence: CASRVGQGWEKLFF. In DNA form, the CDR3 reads TGTGCCAGCAGGGTTGGACAAGGTTGGGAAAAACTGTTTTTT.